Included here is one T cell receptor (beta chain) sequence, with context. The sample comes from a study of shared clonotypes between healthy human individuals. CD4+ cell separation produced CD45RA+ naive and CD45RA-negative memory subsets. Authors' data handling: Filtering differed since immunoSEQ provided only junctions, with no quality scores. TCRdb's table, derived via immunoSEQ multiplex PCR, lists solely in-frame clones and lacks some. D and trimming come from the DNA, and the V and J calls and clone size come from that table. Among 550,000 to 850,000 clones, 55% to 80% were seen once, and the ten largest hold under 2%. This CDR3 has 15 amino acids. Germline CDR1 is MNHEY and CDR2 is SVGAGI. Losses at the gene ends were 6 bases for V and 4 bases for J; bases not matched to a gene: 9.

V gene TRBV6-5 combines with J gene TRBJ2-7; 10 positions agree with TRBD2. The clonotype originates from a woman aged 25 to 39 in good health. Sequenced: memory CD4+ T cells sorted from blood. The subset was: CD45RA-negative fraction. CDR3 in amino acids: CASSDQREGRYEQYF. CDR3 in DNA: TGTGCCAGCAGCGATCAGCGGGAGGGCCGTTACGAGCAGTACTTC.